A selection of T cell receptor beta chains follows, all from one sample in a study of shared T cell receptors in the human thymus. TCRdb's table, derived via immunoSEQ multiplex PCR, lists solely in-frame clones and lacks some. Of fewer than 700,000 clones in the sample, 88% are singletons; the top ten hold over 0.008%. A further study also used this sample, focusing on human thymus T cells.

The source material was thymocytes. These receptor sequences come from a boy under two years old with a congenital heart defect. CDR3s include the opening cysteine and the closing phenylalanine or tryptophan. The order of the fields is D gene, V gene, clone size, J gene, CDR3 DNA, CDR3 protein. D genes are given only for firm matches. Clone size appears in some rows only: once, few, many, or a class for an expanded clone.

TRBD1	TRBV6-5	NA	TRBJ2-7	TGTGCCAGCAGCTACTCTCCGGGACAGGCAGGCGAGCAGTACTTC	CASSYSPGQAGEQYF
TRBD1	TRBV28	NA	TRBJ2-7	TGTGCCAGCAGCCCCCAGGGGGCGGGAATACTAAACTACGAGCAGTACTTC	CASSPQGAGILNYEQYF
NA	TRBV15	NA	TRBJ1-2	TGTGCCACCAGCAGAGATGCTGATCGCGCAAGCTATGGCTACACCTTC	CATSRDADRASYGYTF
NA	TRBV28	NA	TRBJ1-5	TGTGCCAGCAGTATCATACAGGGAGTAGGCAATCAGCCCCAGCATTTT	CASSIIQGVGNQPQHF
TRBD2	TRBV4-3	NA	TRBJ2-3	TGCGCCAGCAGCCAAGATTCATTCTTCTCTAGCGGGAGGGCCCTCAGCACTGATACGCAGTATTTT	CASSQDSFFSSGRALSTDTQYF
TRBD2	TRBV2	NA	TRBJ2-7	TGTGCCAGCAGGAGAGGGACTAGCGGGGGGGGCGAGCAGTACTTC	CASRRGTSGGGEQYF
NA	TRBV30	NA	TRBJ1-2	TGTGCCTGGAGTGTCGCAGGGTTGGACCCGAATGGCTACACCTTC	CAWSVAGLDPNGYTF
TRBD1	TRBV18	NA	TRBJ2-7	TGTGCCAGCTCCCTTTCCGGGACAGCTTCGGGGACCTACGAGCAGTACTTC	CASSLSGTASGTYEQYF
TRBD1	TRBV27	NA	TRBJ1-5	TGTGCCAGCAGCCCAGCGGCTCTAGGGGGCCTTCAGCCCCAGCATTTT	CASSPAALGGLQPQHF
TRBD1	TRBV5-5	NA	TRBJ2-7	TGTGCCAGCAGCCACCGGGACAGGGGATTCTACGAGCAGTACTTC	CASSHRDRGFYEQYF
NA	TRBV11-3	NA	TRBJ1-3	TGTGCCAGCAGCTTAAAAAGGAGGCGGGGGAACTCTGGAAACACCATATATTTT	CASSLKRRRGNSGNTIYF
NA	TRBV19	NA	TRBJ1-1	TGTGCCAGTAGACCCCACGCGAGGAGGGTGGGCACTGAAGCTTTCTTT	CASRPHARRVGTEAFF
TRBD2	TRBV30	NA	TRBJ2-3	TGTGCCTGGAGCCTACTAGCGGGAGAAGATACGCAGTATTTT	CAWSLLAGEDTQYF
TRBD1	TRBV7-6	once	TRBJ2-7	TGTGCCAGCAGCATCGCCTCTGGACAGGAGTCCTACGAGCAGTACTTC	CASSIASGQESYEQYF
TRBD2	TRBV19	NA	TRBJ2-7	TGTGCCAGCGCCGGGGCGGGAGGGCCCAACGAGCAGTACTTC	CASAGAGGPNEQYF
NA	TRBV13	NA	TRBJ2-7	TGTGCCAGCAGCCCACACGAAATTGGGACTCTGAGCTCCTACGAGCAGTACTTC	CASSPHEIGTLSSYEQYF
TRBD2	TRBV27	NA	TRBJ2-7	TGTGCCAGCAGCGACGCCAGGTGGCGGGAGTCCCACGAGCAGTACTTC	CASSDARWRESHEQYF
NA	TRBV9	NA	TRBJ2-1	TGTGCCAGCAGCGTAGAATCGGCCCACCTGGGCTATGAGCAGTTCTTC	CASSVESAHLGYEQFF
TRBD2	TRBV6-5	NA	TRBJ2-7	TGTGCCAGCAGTTCGGCTGGACTAGTGGGACCCTACGAGCAGTACTTC	CASSSAGLVGPYEQYF
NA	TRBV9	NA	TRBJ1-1	TGTGCCAGCAGCGTAATGGACGGCAGCGGAACTGAAGCTTTCTTT	CASSVMDGSGTEAFF
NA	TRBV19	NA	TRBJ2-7	TGTGCCAGTAGTATGGGGAGGCAACGCTACGAGCAGTACTTC	CASSMGRQRYEQYF
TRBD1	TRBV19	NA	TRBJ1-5	TGTGCCAGTAGCCAGCGACGGGACAGCTCTAACCAGCCCCAGCATTTT	CASSQRRDSSNQPQHF
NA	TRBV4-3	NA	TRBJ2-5	TGCGCCAGCAGCCAAGCCCCCAGGGGTCTAGCGGCGGGCCGGGAGACCCAGTACTTC	CASSQAPRGLAAGRETQYF
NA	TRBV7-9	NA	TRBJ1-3	TGTGCCAGCAGCCCCCAGTACTCTGGAAACACCATATATTTT	CASSPQYSGNTIYF
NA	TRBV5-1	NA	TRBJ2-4	TGCGCCAGCAGCCTCTGGGACTCCCCCGGGGGAAACATTCAGTACTTC	CASSLWDSPGGNIQYF
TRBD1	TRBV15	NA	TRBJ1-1	TGTGCCACCAGCAGAGGGGACAGGGCCTGGAACACTGAAGCTTTCTTT	CATSRGDRAWNTEAFF
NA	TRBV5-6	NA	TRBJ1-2	TGTGCCAGCAGCTCAGGACAACGATCCGCTAACTATGGCTACACCTTC	CASSSGQRSANYGYTF
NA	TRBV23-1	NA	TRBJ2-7	TGCGCCAGCAGTCAATCCCCCCTGGAGGGCTCCTACGAGCAGTACTTC	CASSQSPLEGSYEQYF
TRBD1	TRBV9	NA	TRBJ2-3	TGTGCCAGCAGCGTAGCCCCGAGCACAGGGGGCACAGATACGCAGTATTTT	CASSVAPSTGGTDTQYF
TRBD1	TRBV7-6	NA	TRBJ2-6	TGTGCCAGCAGCTCCGGACAGGCCCCCTCTGGGGCCAACGTCCTGACTTTC	CASSSGQAPSGANVLTF
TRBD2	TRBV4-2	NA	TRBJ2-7	TGTGCCAGCAGCCAAGATGGGTTGGGACTAGCGGGGGGCTACGAGCAGTACTTC	CASSQDGLGLAGGYEQYF
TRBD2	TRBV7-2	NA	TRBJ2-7	TGTGCCAGCAGCCCAAGGCTCGGGCTAGCGGGGGCCCCCTCCTACGAGCAGTACTTC	CASSPRLGLAGAPSYEQYF